This T cell receptor beta chain emerged from a study of neurological immune-mediated disorders. J gave up 6 bases and V 6 bases, and 20 bases lay outside the gene matches. Germline V lookup: CDR1 DFQATT, CDR2 SNEGSKA (reference sequence). This CDR3 spans 17 amino acids. The output of every sequencing run, over 180 million TCR-beta sequences, came from 15-18 subjects. TCRdb fed the 5' RACE reads into MiXCR, producing one record per CDR3 protein. The sample consists of about 89,000 distinct CDR3 sequences, 2% to 3% of them appearing once. From 2 million PBMCs stored at -80 C, the unsorted libraries were generated. This clonotype has a count of ten or more.

The receptor comes from a woman aged 25-40 years with multiple sclerosis. The gene calls are TRBV20-1 and TRBJ2-1; 7 bases align to TRBD1. The sample comprised PBMCs. CDR3 in DNA: TGCAGTGCCCTCCGGGACAGCCTTTGGGGATCCCGCAATGAGCAGTTCTTC. This codes for CSALRDSLWGSRNEQFF.